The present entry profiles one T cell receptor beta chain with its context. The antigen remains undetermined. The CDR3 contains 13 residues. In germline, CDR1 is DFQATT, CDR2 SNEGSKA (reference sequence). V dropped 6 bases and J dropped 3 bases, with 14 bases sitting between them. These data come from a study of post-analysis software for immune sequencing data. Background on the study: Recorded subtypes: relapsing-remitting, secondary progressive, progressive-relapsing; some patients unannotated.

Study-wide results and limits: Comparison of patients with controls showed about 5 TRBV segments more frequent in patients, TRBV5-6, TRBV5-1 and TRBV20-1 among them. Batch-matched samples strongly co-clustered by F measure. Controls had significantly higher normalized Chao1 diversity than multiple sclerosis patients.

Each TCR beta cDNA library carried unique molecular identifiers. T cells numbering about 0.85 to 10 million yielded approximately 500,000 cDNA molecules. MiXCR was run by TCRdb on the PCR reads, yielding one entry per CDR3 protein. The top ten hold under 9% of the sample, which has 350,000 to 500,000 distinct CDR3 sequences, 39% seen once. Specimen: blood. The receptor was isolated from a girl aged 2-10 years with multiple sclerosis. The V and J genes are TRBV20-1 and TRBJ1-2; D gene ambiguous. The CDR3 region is CSACYGSDYGYTF. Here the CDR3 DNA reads TGCAGTGCCTGTTACGGCAGCGACTATGGCTACACCTTC.